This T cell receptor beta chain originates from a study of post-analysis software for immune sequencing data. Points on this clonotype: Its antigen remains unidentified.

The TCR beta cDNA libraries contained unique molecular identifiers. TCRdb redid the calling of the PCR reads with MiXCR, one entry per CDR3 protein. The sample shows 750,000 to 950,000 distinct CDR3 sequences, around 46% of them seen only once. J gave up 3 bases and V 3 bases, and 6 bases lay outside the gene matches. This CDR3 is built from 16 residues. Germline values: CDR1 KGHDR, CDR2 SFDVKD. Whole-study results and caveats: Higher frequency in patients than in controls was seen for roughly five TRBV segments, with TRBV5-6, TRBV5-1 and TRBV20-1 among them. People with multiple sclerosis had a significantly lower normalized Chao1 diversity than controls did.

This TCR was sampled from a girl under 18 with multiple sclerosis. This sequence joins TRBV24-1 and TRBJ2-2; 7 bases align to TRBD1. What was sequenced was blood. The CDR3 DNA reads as TGTGCCACCAGTGATATTGGGACAGCTGACACCGGGGAGCTGTTTTTT. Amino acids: CATSDIGTADTGELFF.